Presented here are 17 T cell receptor beta chains from one specimen sequenced in a study of cytomegalovirus exposure and HLA in healthy donors. The PCR contained 60 Vbeta and 13 Jbeta primers. Sequenced by immunoSEQ multiplex PCR; TCRdb stores in-frame clones only, minus some. The sample totals about 130,000 clones. Sequencing input: PBMCs. Every receptor here comes from a man younger than 35 in good health and CMV-seronegative.

This chain connects TRBV7-9 to TRBJ2-1; 12 nucleotides agree with TRBD2. The junction had 8 bases not matched to a gene; V was cut back by 5 bases and J by 0 bases. CDR1 is SEHNR and CDR2 is FQNEAQ in the germline V gene (reference sequence). The CDR3 has 18 amino acids. The CDR3 bases are TGTGCCAGCAGCCTTCGAACTAGCGGGGGGACCTCCTACAATGAGCAGTTCTTC. Translated, it gives CASSLRTSGGTSYNEQFF.

CDR3 sequence (DNA): TGCAGCGTTGAAGATCAGGGATACGAGCAGTACTTC. It yields the protein CSVEDQGYEQYF. The chain uses TRBV29-1 and TRBJ2-7; D perhaps matches TRBD1 (5 bases). This CDR3 region has 12 residues. Looked up from germline, CDR1 is SQVTM and CDR2 is ANQGSEA. Trimming removed 0 bases from V and 4 bases from J, with 7 bases in between.

The chain couples TRBV27 to TRBJ2-7; a weak D match, TRBD1 (6 bases). From germline, CDR1 is MNHEY and CDR2 SMNVEV (reference sequence). V lost 2 bases, J lost 5 bases, and 13 bases lay in between. This CDR3 is 14 amino acids long. The CDR3 region is CASSLRQGSHEQYF. CDR3 coding DNA: TGTGCCAGCAGTTTACGGCAGGGGAGCCACGAGCAGTACTTC.

The chain combines TRBV19 with TRBJ1-5, with TRBD1 identical over 8 bases. The CDR3 length is 15 residues. J gave up 6 bases and V 5 bases, and 9 bases lay outside the gene matches. CDR1 and CDR2 from the germline V gene are LNHDA and SQIVND (reference sequence). The CDR3 sequence is CASSVVGQGGQPQHF. The CDR3 region has the DNA TGTGCCAGTAGTGTTGTAGGACAGGGCGGTCAGCCCCAGCATTTT.

The chain carries TRBV6-4 and TRBJ1-2, with a weak D call TRBD1 (6 bases). The germline V gene encodes CDR1 MRHNA and CDR2 SNTAGT. The CDR3 covers 14 residues. The ends were cut back, 5 bases at V and 4 bases at J, with 14 bases in the middle. The CDR3 is CASSPGTFTYGYTF. The CDR3, as DNA: TGTGCCAGCAGTCCCGGGACATTCACCTATGGCTACACCTTC.

This chain connects TRBV9 to TRBJ2-7; TRBD2 matches 8 bases. The CDR3 contains 15 residues. Looked up from germline, CDR1 is SGDLS and CDR2 is YYNGEE. Trimming took 0 bases from V and 3 from J; bases not matched to a gene: 5. The CDR3: CASSVVGGGNYEQYF. CDR3 coding DNA: TGTGCCAGCAGCGTAGTGGGCGGGGGGAACTACGAGCAGTACTTC.

The rearrangement joins TRBV30 to TRBJ1-5; 7 bases are a match to TRBD1. The CDR3 is 13 residues long. The germline CDR1 and CDR2 sequences are GTSNPN and SVGIG (reference sequence). With 5 bases clipped from V and 7 bases from J, the junction kept 8 bases outside the gene matches. CDR3 loop: CAWATGMGQPQHF. The CDR3 DNA reads as TGTGCCTGGGCGACAGGGATGGGACAGCCCCAGCATTTT.

The chain links TRBV7-2 to TRBJ1-5; 7 nucleotides align to TRBD1. Germline assignment: CDR1 SGHTA and CDR2 FQGNSA. The CDR3 runs to 16 residues. J was trimmed by 1 base and V by 2 bases; bases with no gene match: 5. CDR3 nucleotide sequence: TGTGCCAGCAGCTTAAGAGGGGGCGCGAGCAATCAGCCCCAGCATTTT. This sequence encodes CASSLRGGASNQPQHF.

V is TRBV21-1 and J is TRBJ1-1; the D call TRBD1 from the table was never checked on the DNA. TRBV21-1 is a known pseudogene. The CDR3 length is 15 residues. CDR3 amino acids: CASLRQGGMNTEAFF. In DNA, the CDR3 is TGTGCCAGCCTGAGACAGGGGGGTATGAACACTGAAGCTTTCTTT.

The chain carries TRBV11-2 and TRBJ1-4; TRBD1 aligns across 10 bases. V dropped 4 bases and J dropped 8; count of bases not matched to a gene: 1. The CDR3 totals 13 residues. Germline CDR1 reads SGHAT; CDR2 reads FQNNGV. CDR3 DNA: TGTGCCAGCAGCTGGACAGGGGGGGAAAAACTGTTTTTT. Translation: CASSWTGGEKLFF.

This chain links TRBV5-1 with TRBJ2-3; 10 bases line up with TRBD2. Trimming at V came to 7 bases and at J to 1 base, leaving 6 bases not matched to a gene. Germline V gene lookup returns CDR1 SGHRS and CDR2 YFSETQ. The CDR3 covers 15 residues. The CDR3 sequence: CASEAGGAGTDTQYF. CDR3 DNA sequence: TGCGCCAGCGAAGCGGGAGGGGCGGGCACAGATACGCAGTATTTT.

The chain has TRBV28 and TRBJ2-7, with 9 bases fitting TRBD1. Trimming at V came to 3 bases and at J to 2 bases, leaving 5 bases not matched to a gene. The CDR3 length is 15 residues. Germline V gene data show CDR1 as MDHEN and CDR2 as SYDVKM. CDR3: CASSFAGQGTYEQYF. The CDR3 nucleotides are TGTGCCAGCAGTTTCGCGGGACAGGGTACCTACGAGCAGTACTTC.

This chain links TRBV6-1 with TRBJ2-7; D gene unclear. Per germline, CDR1 MNHNS and CDR2 SASEGT. There are 10 residues in the CDR3. V was trimmed by 7 bases and J by 6 bases, leaving 7 bases between them. The CDR3 DNA follows: TGTGCCAGCATTCCTTTCGAGCAGTACTTC. This codes for CASIPFEQYF.

This rearrangement joins TRBV7-2 to TRBJ2-5; D is undetermined. Germline lookup yields CDR1 SGHTA and CDR2 FQGNSA. The CDR3 runs 12 residues. The CDR3 loop reads CAGAVGRETQYF. In DNA form, the CDR3 reads TGTGCAGGAGCTGTGGGTCGGGAGACCCAGTACTTC.

The genes are TRBV7-6 and TRBJ1-1, with D tentatively TRBD1 (6 bases). This CDR3 contains 14 residues. The V end lost 1 base, the J end lost 8 bases, and 14 bases lay between the germline ends. Germline CDR1 SGHVS, CDR2 FNYEAQ. In DNA form, the CDR3 reads TGTGCCAGCAGCTTAGAAACGACAGGAGTAGAAGCTTTCTTT. Translated, it gives CASSLETTGVEAFF.

The rearrangement joins TRBV27 to TRBJ2-7; D is possibly TRBD2 (6 bases). The CDR3 contains 14 residues. Trimming stripped 5 bases from V and 1 base from J, with 12 bases between. The germline V gene encodes CDR1 MNHEY and CDR2 SMNVEV (reference sequence). The CDR3 region has the DNA TGTGCCAGCAGTCCGGGACTCGAATCCTACGAGCAGTACTTC. Translated: CASSPGLESYEQYF.

The chain joins TRBV4-3 to TRBJ1-5, with 12 bases that match TRBD1. Per the germline V gene, CDR1 is LGHNA and CDR2 is YSLEER. V shed 0 bases and J 6 bases; nucleotides not matched to a gene: 3. There are 16 residues in the CDR3. The CDR3 bases are TGCGCCAGCAGCCAAGAAGGGACAGGGGGCTTTCAGCCCCAGCATTTT. It yields the protein CASSQEGTGGFQPQHF.